This T cell receptor (beta chain) was sequenced in a study of metastatic and nonmetastatic thyroid tumors. All patients reached thyroid surgery having received no treatment beforehand. V shed 7 bases and J shed 1 base, with 16 bases lying between them. This CDR3 is 14 amino acids long. Germline CDR1 and CDR2: SQVTM and ANQGSEA. At least ten counts were recorded for this clone. TCRdb re-called the PCR reads via MiXCR. The sample has around 26,000 clones, about 12% seen once. J is TRBJ2-5 and V is TRBV29-1; D is uncertain. This receptor was identified in a female donor with papillary thyroid cancer or a benign thyroid nodule (not recorded which). Some clones in this sample may be carry-over from other donors' samples. Sequencing input: blood. As DNA, the CDR3 is TGCAGCGATACCCACCGGACCCCCCAAGAGACCCAGTACTTC. It is translated as CSDTHRTPQETQYF.